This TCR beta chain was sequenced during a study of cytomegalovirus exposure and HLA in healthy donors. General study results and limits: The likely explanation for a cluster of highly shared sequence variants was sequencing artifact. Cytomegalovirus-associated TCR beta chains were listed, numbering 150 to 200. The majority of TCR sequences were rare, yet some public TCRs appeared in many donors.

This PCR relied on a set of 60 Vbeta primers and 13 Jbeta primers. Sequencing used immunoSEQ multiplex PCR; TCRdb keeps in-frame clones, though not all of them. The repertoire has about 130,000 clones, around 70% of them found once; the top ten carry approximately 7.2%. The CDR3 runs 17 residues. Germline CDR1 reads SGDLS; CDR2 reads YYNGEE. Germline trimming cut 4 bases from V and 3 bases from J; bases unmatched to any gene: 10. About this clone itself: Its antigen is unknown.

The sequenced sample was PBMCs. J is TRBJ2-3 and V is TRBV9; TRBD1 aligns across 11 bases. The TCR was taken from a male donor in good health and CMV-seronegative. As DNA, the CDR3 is TGTGCCAGCAGCCTCAATATTGGACAGGGGGCAACAGATACGCAGTATTTT. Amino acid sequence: CASSLNIGQGATDTQYF.